This T cell receptor (beta chain) was identified during a study of OX40 agonist ivuxolimab in advanced cancers. The germline CDR1 and CDR2 sequences are MNHEY and SMNVEV (reference sequence). The CDR3 is 15 residues long. Trimming took off 5 bases at V and 2 bases at J, with 15 bases between the two ends. The table came from immunoSEQ multiplex PCR; TCRdb's copy has only in-frame clones and leaves some out. This sample has around 7,700 clones, with roughly 78% found just once. The sequence derives from an adult with an advanced solid tumor such as melanoma, head and neck, liver or kidney cancer. This chain connects TRBV27 to TRBJ2-5, with D perhaps TRBD1 or TRBD2 (7 bases each). This specimen was CD4+ or CD8+ T cells sorted from blood, taken in a trial of the OX40 agonist ivuxolimab. CDR3 sequence: CASSPLRGGQETQYF. CDR3 DNA: TGTGCCAGCAGTCCTCTCAGGGGGGGGCAAGAGACCCAGTACTTC.